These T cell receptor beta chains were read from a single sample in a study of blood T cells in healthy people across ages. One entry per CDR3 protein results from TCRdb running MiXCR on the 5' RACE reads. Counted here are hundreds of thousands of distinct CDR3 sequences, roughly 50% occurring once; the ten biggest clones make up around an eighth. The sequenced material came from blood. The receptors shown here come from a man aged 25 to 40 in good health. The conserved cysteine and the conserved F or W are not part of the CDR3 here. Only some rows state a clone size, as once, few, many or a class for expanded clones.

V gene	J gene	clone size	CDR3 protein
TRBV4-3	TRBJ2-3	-	ASSQKPPGLAGYTDTQY
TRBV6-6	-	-	ASSLLTSGGAHEQY
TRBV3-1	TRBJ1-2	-	ASSQAYGDYGYT
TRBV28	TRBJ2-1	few	ASSDRDRGFNEQF
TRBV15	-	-	ATSIAGETQY
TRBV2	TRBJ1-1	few	ASSLSGGIGEAF
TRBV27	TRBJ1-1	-	ASSLSGVAF
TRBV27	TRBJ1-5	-	ASSFLPLGGNQPQH
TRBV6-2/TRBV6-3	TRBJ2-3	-	ASTPPGEITDTQY
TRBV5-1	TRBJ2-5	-	ASSVSGRNKETQY
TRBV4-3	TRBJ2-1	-	ASSQDPQGNYNEQF
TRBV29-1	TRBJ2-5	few	SVPSRTVQETQY
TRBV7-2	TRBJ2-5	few	ASSETSELETQY
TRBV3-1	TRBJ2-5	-	ASSRDYSWEGDEQY
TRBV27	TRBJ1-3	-	ASRNGRENTIY
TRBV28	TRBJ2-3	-	ASNTYGGEGRSETDTQY
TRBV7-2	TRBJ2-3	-	ASSRIGGRSTDTQY
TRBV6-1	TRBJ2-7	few	ASSPLGRASDEQY
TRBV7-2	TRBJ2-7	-	ASSRVAYEQY
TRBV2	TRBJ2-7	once	AGQNTYEQY
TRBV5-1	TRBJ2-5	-	ASSFQPGTKETQY
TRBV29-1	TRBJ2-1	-	SVGDGRDRTNEQF
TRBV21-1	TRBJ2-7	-	ASSKGGPGDEQY
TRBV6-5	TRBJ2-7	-	ASRTTGDFYEQY
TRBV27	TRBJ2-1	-	ASSPNPGTAIPEQF
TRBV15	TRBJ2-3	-	ATSTGTTDTQY
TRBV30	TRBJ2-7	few	AGGTGTYEQY
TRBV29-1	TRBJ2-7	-	SVEGVGEAPYEQY
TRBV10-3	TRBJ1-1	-	AISDRAGTEAF
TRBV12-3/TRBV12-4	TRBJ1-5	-	ASSLRAMTSNQPQH
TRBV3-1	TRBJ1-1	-	ASSQDQGVTEAF
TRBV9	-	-	ASSVELSSYNEQY
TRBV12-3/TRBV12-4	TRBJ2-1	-	ASTLGAVSSYNEQF
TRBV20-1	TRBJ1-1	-	SARVGAGSNTEAF
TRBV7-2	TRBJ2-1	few	ASSSSGLGNEQF
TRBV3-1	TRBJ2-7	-	ASSPDVGWAYEQY
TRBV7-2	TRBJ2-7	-	ASSSYRDYEQY
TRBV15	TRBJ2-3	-	ATTRDRGTDTQY
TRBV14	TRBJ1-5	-	ASSQSFSNQPQH
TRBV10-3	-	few	AYTGSYEDYEQY
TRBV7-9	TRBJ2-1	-	ASSLGSLTGLAGQRNEQF
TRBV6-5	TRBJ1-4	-	ASSYSQGATNEKLF
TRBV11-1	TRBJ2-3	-	ASSFSLSTDTQY
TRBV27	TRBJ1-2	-	ASSRGPTQEGGYT
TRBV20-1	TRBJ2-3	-	SAPALTSGGTDTQY
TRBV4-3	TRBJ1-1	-	ASSQSLARWRDTEAF